This T cell receptor (beta chain) is drawn from a study of cytomegalovirus exposure and HLA in healthy donors. In regard to this clone: Its specificity is not known.

This CDR3 is 14 amino acids long. The germline CDR1 and CDR2 sequences are MNHNY and SVGAGI (reference sequence). Trimming cost V 6 bases and J 5 bases; bases outside gene matches: 10. Assay: immunoSEQ multiplex PCR; the TCRdb copy retains only in-frame clones and omits some. The sample lists some 56,000 clones; 90% to 95% were seen once. Notes on the study in general: A few CMV-associated chains were confirmed in vitro to be specific for CMV antigens. It was reportedly the case that the classifier diagnosed cytomegalovirus status with high specificity and sensitivity. A list of approximately 160 TCR beta chains associated with cytomegalovirus was given.

This receptor was identified in a woman younger than 30 in good health and CMV-seropositive. The chain recombines TRBV6-6 with TRBJ2-7; 7 bases are a match to TRBD1. The sample taken for sequencing was PBMCs. CDR3: CASRPLTGFHEQYF. CDR3 DNA sequence: TGTGCCAGCAGACCACTGACAGGGTTCCACGAGCAGTACTTC.